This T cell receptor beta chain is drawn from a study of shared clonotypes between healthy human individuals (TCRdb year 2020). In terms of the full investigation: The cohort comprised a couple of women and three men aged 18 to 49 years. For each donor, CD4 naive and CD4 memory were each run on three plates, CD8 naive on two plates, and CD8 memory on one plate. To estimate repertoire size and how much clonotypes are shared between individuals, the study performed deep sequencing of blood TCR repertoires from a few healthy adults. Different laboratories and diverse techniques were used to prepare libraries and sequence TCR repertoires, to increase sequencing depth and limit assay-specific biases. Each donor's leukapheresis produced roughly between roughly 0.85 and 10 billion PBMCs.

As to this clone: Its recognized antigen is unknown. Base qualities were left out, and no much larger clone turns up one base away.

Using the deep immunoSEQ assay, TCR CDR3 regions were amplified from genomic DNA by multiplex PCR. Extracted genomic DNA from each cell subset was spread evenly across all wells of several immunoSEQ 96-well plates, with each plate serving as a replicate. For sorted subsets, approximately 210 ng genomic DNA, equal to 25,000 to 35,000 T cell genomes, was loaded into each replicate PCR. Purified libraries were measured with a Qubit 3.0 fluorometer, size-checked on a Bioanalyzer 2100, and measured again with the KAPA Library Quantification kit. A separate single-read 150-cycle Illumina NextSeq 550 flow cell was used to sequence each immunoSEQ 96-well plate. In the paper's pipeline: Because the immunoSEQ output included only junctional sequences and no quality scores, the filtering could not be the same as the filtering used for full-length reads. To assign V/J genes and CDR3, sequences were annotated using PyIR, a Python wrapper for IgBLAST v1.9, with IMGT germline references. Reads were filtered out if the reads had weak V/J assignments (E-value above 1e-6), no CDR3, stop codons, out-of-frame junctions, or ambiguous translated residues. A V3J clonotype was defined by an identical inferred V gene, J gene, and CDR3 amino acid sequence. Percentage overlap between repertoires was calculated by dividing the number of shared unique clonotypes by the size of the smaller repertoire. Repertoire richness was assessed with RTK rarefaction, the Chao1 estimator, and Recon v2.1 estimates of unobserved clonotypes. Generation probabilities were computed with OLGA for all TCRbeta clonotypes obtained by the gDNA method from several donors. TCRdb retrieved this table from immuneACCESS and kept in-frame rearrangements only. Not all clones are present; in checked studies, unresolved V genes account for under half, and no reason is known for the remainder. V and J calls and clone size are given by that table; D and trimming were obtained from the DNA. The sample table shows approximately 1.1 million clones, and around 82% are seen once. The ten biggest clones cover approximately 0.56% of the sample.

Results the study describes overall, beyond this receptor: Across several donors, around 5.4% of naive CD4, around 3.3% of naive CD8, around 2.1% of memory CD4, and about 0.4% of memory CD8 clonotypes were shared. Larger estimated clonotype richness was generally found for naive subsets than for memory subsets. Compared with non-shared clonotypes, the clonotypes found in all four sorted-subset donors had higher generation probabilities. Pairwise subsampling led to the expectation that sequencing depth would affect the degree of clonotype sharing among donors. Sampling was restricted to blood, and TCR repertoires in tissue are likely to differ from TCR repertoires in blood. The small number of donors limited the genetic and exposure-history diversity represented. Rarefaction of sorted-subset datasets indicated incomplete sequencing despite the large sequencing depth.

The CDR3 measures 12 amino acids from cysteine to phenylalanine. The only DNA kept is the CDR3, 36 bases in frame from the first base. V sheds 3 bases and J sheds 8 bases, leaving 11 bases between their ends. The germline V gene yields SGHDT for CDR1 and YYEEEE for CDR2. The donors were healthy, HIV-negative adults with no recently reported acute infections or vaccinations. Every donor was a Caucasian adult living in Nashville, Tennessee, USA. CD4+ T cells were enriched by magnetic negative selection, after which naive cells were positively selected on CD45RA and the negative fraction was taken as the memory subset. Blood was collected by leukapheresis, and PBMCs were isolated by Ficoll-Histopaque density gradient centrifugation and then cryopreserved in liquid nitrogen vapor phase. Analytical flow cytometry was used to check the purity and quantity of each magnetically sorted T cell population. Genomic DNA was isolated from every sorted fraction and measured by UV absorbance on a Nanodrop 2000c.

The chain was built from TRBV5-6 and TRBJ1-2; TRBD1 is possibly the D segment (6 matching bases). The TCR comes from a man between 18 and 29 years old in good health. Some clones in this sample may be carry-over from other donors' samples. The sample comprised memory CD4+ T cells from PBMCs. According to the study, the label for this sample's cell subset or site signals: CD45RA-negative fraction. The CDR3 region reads CASSSAGDGYTF. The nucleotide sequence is TGTGCCAGCAGCTCAGCAGGGGACGGCTACACCTTC.